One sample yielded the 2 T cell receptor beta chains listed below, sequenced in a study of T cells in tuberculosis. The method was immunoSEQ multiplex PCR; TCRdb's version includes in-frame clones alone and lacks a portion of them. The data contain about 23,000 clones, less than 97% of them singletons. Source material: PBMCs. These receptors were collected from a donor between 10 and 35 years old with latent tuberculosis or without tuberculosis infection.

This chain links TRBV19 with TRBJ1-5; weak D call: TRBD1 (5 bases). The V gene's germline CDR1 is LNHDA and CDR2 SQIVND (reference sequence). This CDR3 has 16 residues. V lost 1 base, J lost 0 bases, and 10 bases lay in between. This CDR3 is CASSIGQLNSNQPQHF. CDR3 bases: TGTGCCAGTAGTATAGGACAGTTAAATAGCAATCAGCCCCAGCATTTT.

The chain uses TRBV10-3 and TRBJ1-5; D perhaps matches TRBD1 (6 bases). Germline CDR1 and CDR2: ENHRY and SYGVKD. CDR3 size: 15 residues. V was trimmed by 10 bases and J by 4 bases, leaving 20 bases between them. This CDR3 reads CATAGDGGPNQPQHF. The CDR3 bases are TGTGCCACCGCAGGGGACGGAGGACCGAATCAGCCCCAGCATTTT.